The T cell receptor beta chain described here comes from a study of PD-1 blockade in classical Hodgkin lymphoma (dated by TCRdb to the early 2020s). For context, the study as a whole: Nivolumab dosing was 3 mg/kg intravenously every 2 weeks, continuing until either disease progression or unacceptable toxicity. A peripheral blood immune signature of response to PD-1 blockade in classical Hodgkin lymphoma was defined using TCR beta sequencing and CyTOF.

General findings and caveats noted by the study authors: Trial patients with a complete response had baseline diversity similar to that of newly diagnosed patients, while partial responders and progressors had significantly lower diversity. The study was restricted to a single clinical trial cohort, and the causes of repertoire differences, possibly disease activity or prior therapy, were left undefined. Baseline TCR diversity was reported as lower in newly diagnosed patients than in healthy donors, and lower still in relapsed/refractory patients. CD4+ but not CD8+ TCR diversity rose significantly by C4D1 (p=0.0027 vs p=0.16), most apparent in complete responders (p=0.02). Diversity was lower in patients who began nivolumab less than 1 year after ASCT, so these patients were left out of later analyses to avoid confounding by immune reconstitution.

Worth noting for this clone: Its antigen specificity is not known. Base qualities are not at hand, and no much larger clone is one base apart.

In the paper's terms, the time point label means: cycle 4 day 1 (C4D1), after more than 5 weeks of nivolumab. Every trial patient had relapsed following autologous stem cell transplantation, and prior brentuximab vedotin exposure was what differed among cohorts A, B and C. The trial cohort included 45 to 65 patients with relapsed/refractory classical Hodgkin lymphoma, and each patient had a best overall response of complete response, partial response or progressive disease. In the multi-cohort phase II CheckMate 205 trial, trial patients received single-agent nivolumab. Best overall response was determined by an independent review committee according to the 2007 International Working Group response criteria. Trial PBMCs were obtained immediately prior to nivolumab initiation (C1D1) and on therapy at cycle 2 day 1 and cycle 4 day 1. Peripheral blood was collected in 8 mL Vacutainer Cell Preparation Tubes, from which PBMCs were isolated by centrifugation and then cryopreserved.

CDR1 and CDR2, looked up from the germline V gene, are SNHLY and FYNNEI. Trimmed from V: 7 bases; trimmed from J: 7 bases; junction bases lacking a gene match: 7. The CDR3 numbers 13 residues from cysteine through phenylalanine. The entry retains the CDR3 DNA only, 39 bases that are in frame from base 1. The Qiagen DNeasy kit was used to extract genomic DNA from unsorted PBMCs and from the negatively selected CD4+ and CD8+ fractions. TCR beta CDR3 regions were amplified by immunoSEQ multiplex PCR using primers annealing to V and J segments. A synthetic immune receptor repertoire was used to minimize amplification bias, and any remaining bias was removed computationally after sequencing. The paper's data handling went like this. Repertoire diversity was quantified as the Shannon entropy index using custom Python scripts. Unsorted, CD4+ and CD8+ repertoires were examined separately, except in combined analyses, for which CD4+ and CD8+ sequences were merged in silico. A clone counted as expanded when the clone's frequency after treatment rose at least 2-fold relative to C1D1, and clones undetected at baseline were given a pseudocount of 0.5. Singleton clones were defined as clones with 0 or 1 copy at C1D1, and non-singleton clones were defined as clones with 2 or more copies. Clones expanded in unsorted samples were annotated as CD4+, CD8+ or unknown by matching protein sequences in sorted samples from the same patient. Diversity changes from C1D1 to C4D1 were tested in paired samples using Wilcoxon tests. In TCRdb, the immuneACCESS table is reduced to in-frame sequences with V and J assigned. These tables do not hold every clone; where another copy was compared, an unresolved V gene accounts for under half, and the others remain unexplained. V and J calls plus clone size are reproduced from that table; the DNA served to infer D and trimming. This sample has over 85,000 clones in its table, and about nine tenths of those were observed once. The top ten clones comprise about 2.9% of the sample.

Here the chain combines TRBV2 and TRBJ2-1; the junction holds 7 bases that match TRBD2. This clonotype was sampled from a human donor with classical Hodgkin lymphoma. The specimen was peripheral blood mononuclear cells (PBMCs), collected before the fourth cycle of nivolumab. The CDR3 corresponds to CASTKRGWNEQFF. Here is the DNA: TGTGCCAGCACGAAGCGGGGATGGAATGAGCAGTTCTTC.